This TCR beta chain is drawn from a study of CD8 T cells in ankylosing spondylitis. Findings and caveats of the study: Enrichment of disease-linked clones was reportedly significant in matched ankylosing spondylitis synovial fluid. Within ankylosing spondylitis blood, a TCR beta motif made up of roughly eight highly homologous variants appeared to be characteristic.

MiXCR, run by TCRdb on the 5' RACE reads, gives a single entry per CDR3 protein. The data contain fewer than 550,000 distinct CDR3 sequences, 5.3% of them singletons. J gave up 5 bases and V 1 base, and 3 bases lay outside the gene matches. Germline V CDR1 and CDR2: SGHTA, FQGNSA. The CDR3 loop spans 15 amino acids. Only a few counts were recorded for this clonotype. Its antigen is currently unknown. The V gene is TRBV7-2, the J gene TRBJ2-5; 11 bases match TRBD1. This receptor was taken from a male donor with ankylosing spondylitis. Sequenced: blood, either unsorted or a sorted T cell fraction (not recorded which). The DNA of the CDR3 is TGTGCCAGCAGCTTAGGGACAGGGGGCTCGGAGACCCAGTACTTC. Translating gives CASSLGTGGSETQYF.